This is a list of T cell receptor beta chains from one sample in a study of cytomegalovirus exposure and HLA in healthy donors. The repertoire was sequenced with immunoSEQ multiplex PCR; TCRdb's copy has only in-frame clones and lacks some. The sample includes 95,000 or so clones, around three quarters of them seen just once. Sequencing was performed on PBMCs. The receptor set was obtained from a woman in her 50s in good health and CMV-seropositive. Both conserved end residues are part of each CDR3. D genes are given only for firm matches. Not all rows give a size; the values are once, few, many and, for expanded clones, a class.

>TRBJ2-2|once|NA|TRBV27
TGTGCCAGCAAATTGGGAGCGAACACCGGGGAGCTGTTTTTT
CASKLGANTGELFF
>TRBJ2-2|once|TRBD1|TRBV9
TGTGCCAGCTCGGACAGGGGCACCGGGGAGCTGTTTTTT
CASSDRGTGELFF
>TRBJ2-7|NA|NA|TRBV11-2
TGTGCCAGCAGCTCGACGCCGGGACACTATGGCTACGAGCAGTACTTC
CASSSTPGHYGYEQYF
>TRBJ2-7|NA|NA|TRBV6-4
TGTGCCAGCAGGCCACTTTCAGGGCCGACCTACGAGCAGTACTTC
CASRPLSGPTYEQYF
>TRBJ2-3|NA|TRBD1|TRBV11-2
TGTGCCAGCAGATCCGGGACAGGGGGGAGCACAGATACGCAGTATTTT
CASRSGTGGSTDTQYF
>TRBJ1-2|NA|TRBD1|TRBV7-9
TGTGCCAGCAGCTTCAGCGGACAGGGTGGAGGGTATGGCTACACCTTC
CASSFSGQGGGYGYTF
>TRBJ2-7|NA|TRBD1|TRBV6-1
TGTGCCAGCAGAAGGACAGGGGTACTGTACGAGCAGTACTTC
CASRRTGVLYEQYF
>TRBJ2-3|NA|TRBD2|TRBV4-3
TGCGCCAGCAGCCGCACCCTGGGCGGGAGGGGAGATACGCAGTATTTT
CASSRTLGGRGDTQYF
>TRBJ2-7|once|NA|TRBV18
TGTGCCAGCTCCCTATCTTGGTTGTCGAACGAGCAGTACTTC
CASSLSWLSNEQYF
>TRBJ2-2|NA|TRBD1|TRBV2
TGTGCCAGTCAACTACAGGGGATAGGCGGGGAGCTGTTTTTT
CASQLQGIGGELFF
>TRBJ2-7|NA|TRBD1|TRBV28
TGTGCCAGCAGTTTAGGGGACAGGGTGGGAGTCTACGAGCAGTACTTC
CASSLGDRVGVYEQYF
>TRBJ2-7|NA|TRBD2|TRBV28
TGTGCCAGCAGCACCCGAGCGGGAATTGATTACGAGCAGTACTTC
CASSTRAGIDYEQYF
>TRBJ1-2|NA|NA|TRBV7-9
TGTGCCAGCAGCTTAAGAGCGGAGTATGGCTACACCTTC
CASSLRAEYGYTF
>TRBJ2-6|NA|NA|TRBV7-3
TGTGCCAGCAGCTTAGGGGAGGCGGGGGCCAACGTCCTGACTTTC
CASSLGEAGANVLTF
>TRBJ1-2|NA|NA|TRBV6-6
TGTGCCAGCAGTTACTCGAGTGGGAAAGGGGATCGGGGCTACACCTTC
CASSYSSGKGDRGYTF
>TRBJ1-1|NA|NA|TRBV5-1
TGCGCCAGCAGCTTTACTTCAGGGGACACTGAAGCTTTCTTT
CASSFTSGDTEAFF
>TRBJ2-7|NA|NA|TRBV19
TGTGCCAGTAGTATGGGGCAAGAATACGAGCAGTACTTC
CASSMGQEYEQYF
>TRBJ2-7|once|TRBD2|TRBV7-6
TGTGCCAGCAGCTTAGCTGTAGCGGGAGGGACCCATCACTACGAGCAGTACTTC
CASSLAVAGGTHHYEQYF
>TRBJ1-5|NA|NA|TRBV2
TGTGCCAGCAGTGACAGATACCAGCCCCAGCATTTT
CASSDRYQPQHF
>TRBJ2-2|NA|TRBD2|TRBV2
TGTGCCAGCAGGGAGGGACTAGCAATCACCGGGGAGCTGTTTTTT
CASREGLAITGELFF
>TRBJ2-6|NA|TRBD1|TRBV27
TGTGCCAGCAGTTTAAAACGACAGGGTTGGACGCGAGGGGCCAACGTCCTGACTTTC
CASSLKRQGWTRGANVLTF
>TRBJ2-1|NA|NA|TRBV9
TGTGCCAACAGCGTAAGACTTGGGTTTATGTACAATGAGCAGTTCTTC
CANSVRLGFMYNEQFF
>TRBJ2-1|NA|NA|TRBV14
TGTGCCAGCAGCCAGGGCCGCAATGAGCAGTTCTTC
CASSQGRNEQFF
>TRBJ2-7|NA|TRBD1|TRBV6-1
TGTGCCAGCAGCCAAGGGGGCGCTTACGAGCAGTACTTC
CASSQGGAYEQYF
>TRBJ2-7|few|TRBD2|TRBV7-2
TGTGCCAGCAGCCGTACTAGCGGGAGCTCCTACGAGCAGTACTTC
CASSRTSGSSYEQYF